The entry below describes one T cell receptor (beta chain). Its target is not known. The data stem from a study of shared clonotypes between healthy human individuals. The method was immunoSEQ multiplex PCR; TCRdb's version includes in-frame clones alone and lacks a portion of them. The sample records 2 million or so clones, roughly 96% being singletons. Losses at the gene ends were 4 bases for V and 2 bases for J; bases not matched to a gene: 6. The CDR3 contains 15 residues. Germline CDR1 MNHEY, CDR2 SVGAGI. General study findings and limits: Despite large depth, sorted-subset datasets appeared incompletely sequenced. Donors were few, which limited the genetic and exposure-history diversity represented.

This TCR was sampled from a man aged 18-30 years in good health. J is TRBJ2-7 and V is TRBV6-5; TRBD2 matches at 9 bases. Specimen: naive CD4+ T cells sorted from blood. The sample's subset: CD45RA+ positively selected. The DNA of the CDR3 is TGTGCCAGCAGTTCGTTCGCGGGAGGGACCTACGAGCAGTACTTC. This encodes CASSSFAGGTYEQYF.